The rows below give T cell receptor beta chains drawn from one sample of a study of sequential checkpoint blockade in melanoma. Measured with immunoSEQ multiplex PCR; TCRdb has only the in-frame clones, and not every one. The table shows some 10,000 clones, with 24% occurring only once. The source was tumor tissue (inferred from file names), collected from a patient given nivolumab and ipilimumab in sequence. The receptors here all came from a human donor with melanoma. CDR3s include the opening cysteine and the closing phenylalanine or tryptophan. Each record gives: D gene, V gene, J gene, clone size, CDR3 protein, CDR3 DNA. D genes are given only for firm matches. A row's size may be missing; if present it is once, few, many or a size class.

d_gene: NA
v_gene: TRBV29-1
j_gene: TRBJ2-7
abundance: NA
CDR3aa: CSVEGQGGGSYEQYF
CDR3nt: TGCAGCGTTGAGGGGCAGGGTGGAGGGTCCTACGAGCAGTACTTC

d_gene: TRBD2
v_gene: TRBV30
j_gene: TRBJ2-1
abundance: NA
CDR3aa: CAWSTGLAGVGYEQFF
CDR3nt: TGTGCCTGGAGTACGGGACTAGCGGGAGTGGGGTATGAGCAGTTCTTC

d_gene: NA
v_gene: TRBV11-3
j_gene: TRBJ2-4
abundance: many
CDR3aa: CASSAEVGGSKNIQYF
CDR3nt: TGTGCCAGCAGCGCGGAGGTCGGGGGTAGTAAAAACATTCAGTACTTC

d_gene: TRBD1
v_gene: TRBV15
j_gene: TRBJ2-2
abundance: NA
CDR3aa: CATSRHRTGEPGELFF
CDR3nt: TGTGCCACCAGCAGACATAGGACAGGGGAACCCGGGGAGCTGTTTTTT

d_gene: TRBD1
v_gene: TRBV11-3
j_gene: TRBJ1-2
abundance: few
CDR3aa: CASTSPGQGYYGYTF
CDR3nt: TGTGCCAGCACCTCCCCGGGACAGGGTTACTATGGCTACACCTTC

d_gene: TRBD2
v_gene: TRBV6-8
j_gene: TRBJ2-1
abundance: NA
CDR3aa: CASSNGFSGRIGNEQFF
CDR3nt: TGTGCCAGCAGCAACGGTTTCAGCGGGAGGATAGGGAATGAGCAGTTCTTC

d_gene: NA
v_gene: TRBV6-8
j_gene: TRBJ2-1
abundance: medium-sized
CDR3aa: CASSQGYNEQFF
CDR3nt: TGTGCCAGCAGTCAGGGGTACAATGAGCAGTTCTTC

d_gene: TRBD2
v_gene: TRBV18
j_gene: TRBJ2-3
abundance: few
CDR3aa: CASSPAGGTTDTQYF
CDR3nt: TGTGCCAGCTCCCCAGCGGGAGGTACCACAGATACGCAGTATTTT

d_gene: TRBD2
v_gene: TRBV6-7
j_gene: TRBJ2-1
abundance: few
CDR3aa: CAISNPSGSYNEQFF
CDR3nt: TGTGCCATCAGTAACCCTAGCGGATCCTACAATGAGCAGTTCTTC

d_gene: TRBD1
v_gene: TRBV25-1
j_gene: TRBJ2-5
abundance: few
CDR3aa: CASRNGQGRGETQYF
CDR3nt: TGTGCCAGCAGAAACGGACAGGGGAGGGGGGAGACCCAGTACTTC

d_gene: NA
v_gene: TRBV4-1
j_gene: TRBJ2-3
abundance: few
CDR3aa: CASSQDIRRTDTQYF
CDR3nt: TGCGCCAGCAGCCAAGATATCAGACGCACAGATACGCAGTATTTT

d_gene: TRBD1
v_gene: TRBV9
j_gene: TRBJ2-3
abundance: NA
CDR3aa: CASSITGDGTDTQYF
CDR3nt: TGTGCCAGCAGTATAACAGGGGATGGCACAGATACGCAGTATTTT

d_gene: NA
v_gene: TRBV10-2
j_gene: TRBJ2-1
abundance: few
CDR3aa: CASSEPDSPDYNEQFF
CDR3nt: TGCGCCAGCAGTGAACCCGACAGTCCGGACTACAATGAGCAGTTCTTC

d_gene: NA
v_gene: TRBV14
j_gene: TRBJ2-5
abundance: NA
CDR3aa: CASSQVGRRGETQYF
CDR3nt: TGTGCCAGCAGCCAAGTTGGTCGTCGGGGAGAGACCCAGTACTTC

d_gene: NA
v_gene: TRBV11-3
j_gene: TRBJ2-2
abundance: medium-sized
CDR3aa: CASSLSLVVNGELFF
CDR3nt: TGTGCCAGCAGCTTAAGTCTAGTCGTTAACGGGGAGCTGTTTTTT

d_gene: NA
v_gene: TRBV11-3
j_gene: TRBJ2-6
abundance: many
CDR3aa: CASSLGDSGANVLTF
CDR3nt: TGTGCCAGCAGCTTGGGAGACTCTGGGGCCAACGTCCTGACTTTC

d_gene: NA
v_gene: TRBV30
j_gene: TRBJ2-3
abundance: NA
CDR3aa: CAAGRDTDTQYF
CDR3nt: TGTGCCGCGGGCAGGGACACAGATACGCAGTATTTT

d_gene: NA
v_gene: TRBV11-3
j_gene: TRBJ2-5
abundance: NA
CDR3aa: CASSQGGSVGQETQYF
CDR3nt: TGTGCCAGCAGCCAGGGGGGGAGTGTGGGCCAAGAGACCCAGTACTTC

d_gene: NA
v_gene: TRBV6-8
j_gene: TRBJ2-1
abundance: few
CDR3aa: CASSLTLNYNNEQFF
CDR3nt: TGTGCCAGCAGTCTAACACTAAATTATAACAATGAGCAGTTCTTC

d_gene: NA
v_gene: TRBV6-8
j_gene: TRBJ2-7
abundance: medium-sized
CDR3aa: CASSEYIGSYEQYF
CDR3nt: TGTGCCAGCAGTGAGTACATAGGCTCCTACGAGCAGTACTTC

d_gene: TRBD1
v_gene: TRBV19
j_gene: TRBJ1-1
abundance: few
CDR3aa: CASSISGTGVQLNTEAFF
CDR3nt: TGTGCCAGTAGTATATCCGGGACAGGGGTCCAATTGAACACTGAAGCTTTCTTT

d_gene: TRBD1
v_gene: TRBV30
j_gene: TRBJ1-1
abundance: few
CDR3aa: CAWNRGTEAFF
CDR3nt: TGTGCCTGGAACAGGGGCACTGAAGCTTTCTTT

d_gene: NA
v_gene: TRBV25-1
j_gene: TRBJ2-2
abundance: NA
CDR3aa: CASKDTGTWLAGELFF
CDR3nt: TGTGCCAGTAAGGACACTGGGACTTGGTTGGCCGGGGAGCTGTTTTTT

d_gene: NA
v_gene: TRBV7-2
j_gene: TRBJ2-7
abundance: NA
CDR3aa: CASSLGSSSEQYF
CDR3nt: TGTGCTAGCAGCTTAGGATCGTCGTCCGAGCAGTACTTC

d_gene: NA
v_gene: TRBV6-1
j_gene: TRBJ2-7
abundance: few
CDR3aa: CASSEGRVWDEQYF
CDR3nt: TGTGCCAGCAGTGAAGGCAGGGTTTGGGACGAGCAGTACTTC

d_gene: TRBD1
v_gene: TRBV11-3
j_gene: TRBJ2-2
abundance: many
CDR3aa: CASSWGQENTGELFF
CDR3nt: TGTGCCAGCAGCTGGGGACAGGAGAACACCGGGGAGCTGTTTTTT

d_gene: NA
v_gene: TRBV28
j_gene: TRBJ1-1
abundance: few
CDR3aa: CASSSGWGEAFF
CDR3nt: TGTGCCAGCAGTTCCGGATGGGGGGAGGCTTTCTTT

d_gene: NA
v_gene: TRBV9
j_gene: TRBJ1-3
abundance: few
CDR3aa: CASNEPGNTIYF
CDR3nt: TGTGCCAGCAACGAGCCTGGAAACACCATATATTTT

d_gene: NA
v_gene: TRBV30
j_gene: TRBJ1-6
abundance: few
CDR3aa: CAWSVQGYNSPLHF
CDR3nt: TGTGCCTGGAGTGTACAGGGCTATAATTCACCCCTCCACTTT

d_gene: TRBD1
v_gene: TRBV9
j_gene: TRBJ1-5
abundance: many
CDR3aa: CASSDGTDYSNQPQHF
CDR3nt: TGTGCCAGCAGTGACGGGACAGACTATAGCAATCAGCCCCAGCATTTT

d_gene: NA
v_gene: TRBV2
j_gene: TRBJ2-7
abundance: NA
CDR3aa: CASSSGDFYEQYF
CDR3nt: TGTGCCAGCAGTAGCGGAGACTTCTACGAGCAGTACTTC

d_gene: NA
v_gene: TRBV18
j_gene: TRBJ1-1
abundance: few
CDR3aa: CASSPDRRMNTEAFF
CDR3nt: TGTGCCAGCTCGCCGGACAGAAGGATGAACACTGAAGCTTTCTTT

d_gene: NA
v_gene: TRBV5-1
j_gene: TRBJ2-1
abundance: NA
CDR3aa: CASTLGWGSSYNEQFF
CDR3nt: TGCGCCAGCACCCTGGGGTGGGGGAGCTCCTACAATGAGCAGTTCTTC

d_gene: NA
v_gene: TRBV12-2
j_gene: TRBJ1-1
abundance: NA
CDR3aa: CATKTGGMMNTEAFF
CDR3nt: TGTGCCACCAAGACAGGGGGCATGATGAACACTGAAGCTTTCTTT

d_gene: NA
v_gene: TRBV6-8
j_gene: TRBJ1-2
abundance: few
CDR3aa: CASSYGFYGYTF
CDR3nt: TGTGCCAGCAGTTACGGCTTCTATGGCTACACCTTC

d_gene: TRBD2
v_gene: TRBV10-2
j_gene: TRBJ2-2
abundance: NA
CDR3aa: CASSEWGLAENTGELFF
CDR3nt: TGCGCCAGCAGTGAGTGGGGACTAGCAGAAAACACCGGGGAGCTGTTTTTT

d_gene: NA
v_gene: TRBV19
j_gene: TRBJ2-1
abundance: few
CDR3aa: CASSIRWGSSYNEQFF
CDR3nt: TGTGCCAGTAGTATTAGGTGGGGGAGCTCCTACAATGAGCAGTTCTTC

d_gene: TRBD1
v_gene: TRBV6-8
j_gene: TRBJ1-6
abundance: NA
CDR3aa: CASSPRQGLSYNSPLHF
CDR3nt: TGTGCCAGCAGTCCGAGACAGGGACTCTCCTATAATTCACCCCTCCACTTT

d_gene: NA
v_gene: TRBV11-3
j_gene: TRBJ2-1
abundance: many
CDR3aa: CASSLGGGGWDEQFF
CDR3nt: TGTGCCAGCAGCCTTGGGGGCGGAGGGTGGGATGAGCAGTTCTTC

d_gene: TRBD2
v_gene: TRBV6-8
j_gene: TRBJ2-1
abundance: medium-sized
CDR3aa: CASSEGLAGEYNEQFF
CDR3nt: TGTGCCAGCAGTGAGGGACTAGCGGGCGAATACAATGAGCAGTTCTTC

d_gene: NA
v_gene: TRBV6-8
j_gene: TRBJ1-5
abundance: NA
CDR3aa: CASSYNGGRQPQHF
CDR3nt: TGTGCCAGCAGTTACAACGGGGGCCGGCAGCCCCAGCATTTT

d_gene: NA
v_gene: TRBV19
j_gene: TRBJ1-3
abundance: NA
CDR3aa: CASSRGLGNTIYF
CDR3nt: TGTGCCAGTAGTCGGGGGCTTGGAAACACCATATATTTT

d_gene: NA
v_gene: TRBV28
j_gene: TRBJ1-2
abundance: few
CDR3aa: CATQDSIRWGYTF
CDR3nt: TGTGCCACGCAGGACTCCATCAGGTGGGGCTACACCTTC

d_gene: NA
v_gene: TRBV5-1
j_gene: TRBJ1-3
abundance: NA
CDR3aa: CASSLGQLVSGNTIYF
CDR3nt: TGCGCCAGCAGCTTAGGGCAGTTAGTCTCTGGAAACACCATATATTTT

d_gene: NA
v_gene: TRBV28
j_gene: TRBJ2-7
abundance: few
CDR3aa: CASSPTTASSYEQYF
CDR3nt: TGTGCCAGCAGTCCCACGACAGCGAGCTCCTACGAGCAGTACTTC

d_gene: NA
v_gene: TRBV9
j_gene: TRBJ2-1
abundance: few
CDR3aa: CASSELALYNEQFF
CDR3nt: TGTGCCAGCAGTGAGCTAGCGCTTTACAATGAGCAGTTCTTC

d_gene: NA
v_gene: TRBV28
j_gene: TRBJ1-3
abundance: NA
CDR3aa: CASSPIGSSGNTIYF
CDR3nt: TGTGCCAGCAGTCCGATCGGGAGCTCTGGAAACACCATATATTTT

d_gene: TRBD2
v_gene: TRBV11-3
j_gene: TRBJ2-1
abundance: many
CDR3aa: CASSVGLAGARPRNNEQFF
CDR3nt: TGTGCCAGCAGCGTGGGACTAGCGGGAGCTAGGCCCCGGAACAATGAGCAGTTCTTC

d_gene: TRBD2
v_gene: TRBV5-1
j_gene: TRBJ2-7
abundance: once
CDR3aa: CASSLDRATAPGLAMGEQYF
CDR3nt: TGCGCCAGCAGCTTAGACAGGGCCACCGCACCGGGACTAGCGATGGGGGAGCAGTACTTC

d_gene: NA
v_gene: TRBV29-1
j_gene: TRBJ2-2
abundance: large
CDR3aa: CSVRQTNTGELFF
CDR3nt: TGCAGCGTCCGACAGACGAACACCGGGGAGCTGTTTTTT

d_gene: NA
v_gene: TRBV28
j_gene: TRBJ2-5
abundance: NA
CDR3aa: CASSAGRAYQETQYF
CDR3nt: TGTGCCAGCAGTGCAGGGCGGGCTTACCAAGAGACCCAGTACTTC

d_gene: TRBD1
v_gene: TRBV15
j_gene: TRBJ2-1
abundance: NA
CDR3aa: CATSRDRDSYNEQFF
CDR3nt: TGTGCCACCAGCAGAGATCGGGACAGTTACAATGAGCAGTTCTTC

d_gene: TRBD1
v_gene: TRBV30
j_gene: TRBJ1-6
abundance: NA
CDR3aa: CAWSSTGTGKSPLHF
CDR3nt: TGTGCCTGGAGTTCAACCGGGACAGGGAAGTCACCCCTCCACTTT

d_gene: NA
v_gene: TRBV11-3
j_gene: TRBJ1-1
abundance: NA
CDR3aa: CASSLDQLWNTEAFF
CDR3nt: TGTGCCAGCAGCTTAGACCAACTCTGGAACACTGAAGCTTTCTTT

d_gene: TRBD1
v_gene: TRBV28
j_gene: TRBJ1-2
abundance: few
CDR3aa: CASSLGQANYGYTF
CDR3nt: TGTGCCAGCAGTTTGGGACAGGCTAACTATGGCTACACCTTC

d_gene: NA
v_gene: TRBV11-3
j_gene: TRBJ1-1
abundance: few
CDR3aa: CASSLLGERNTEAFF
CDR3nt: TGTGCCAGCAGCTTACTGGGGGAAAGGAACACTGAAGCTTTCTTT

d_gene: NA
v_gene: TRBV7-5
j_gene: TRBJ2-7
abundance: few
CDR3aa: CASSFATGQTSGEQYF
CDR3nt: TGTGCCAGCAGCTTCGCTACAGGGCAGACTTCTGGAGAGCAGTACTTC